Below, 8 T cell receptor beta chains from the same sample are listed, as sequenced in a study of T cell repertoires in cytomegalovirus infection. No antigen has been assigned to these receptors. TCRdb redid the calling of the reads with MiXCR, one entry per CDR3 protein. The top ten hold about 92% of the sample, which has 84,000 or so distinct CDR3 sequences, around 49% seen once. Sequencing used CD8+ T cells from cultured PBMCs, obtained from culture after CMV antigen stimulation. All receptors come from a human donor in good health (CMV status not recorded). Some clones in this sample may be carry-over from other donors' samples.

This clonotype was picked up a small number of times. V usage is TRBV7-8 and J usage is TRBJ2-7; D is perhaps TRBD1 (6 bases). In germline, CDR1 is SGHVS, CDR2 FQNEAQ. Deletions cut 5 bases from V and 2 bases from J, with 16 bases between. The CDR3 loop spans 15 amino acids. The CDR3 DNA reads TGTGCCAGCAGCCAACTCAGACAGGTCACCTACGAGCAGTACTTC. This sequence encodes CASSQLRQVTYEQYF.

This sequence joins TRBV10-2 and TRBJ1-1; TRBD1 matches at 7 bases. Germline lookup yields CDR1 WSHSY and CDR2 SAAADI. The V segment lost 7 bases and the J segment 2 bases; nucleotides outside the gene matches: 4. The CDR3 length is 13 residues. This CDR3 reads CASTGQRNTEAFF. The DNA of the CDR3 is TGCGCCAGCACGGGACAGAGAAACACTGAAGCTTTCTTT.

This clonotype was seen once. The J gene is TRBJ2-7, the V gene TRBV11-2; D perhaps matches TRBD2 (5 bases). Trimming cost V 4 bases and J 0 bases, with 10 bases left between them. From germline, CDR1 is SGHAT and CDR2 FQNNGV. CDR3 length: 14 residues. The CDR3 DNA reads as TGTGCCAGCAGCTCGGACTGGAGCTCCTACGAGCAGTACTTC. As protein: CASSSDWSSYEQYF.

J is TRBJ2-1 and V is TRBV24-1; D is ambiguous. Per germline, CDR1 KGHDR and CDR2 SFDVKD. This CDR3 comprises 14 residues. With 3 bases removed from V and 7 bases from J, the gap between germline ends came to 12 bases. CDR3 protein: CATSDRSSLNEQFF. The CDR3 region has the DNA TGTGCCACCAGTGATAGGTCCTCGCTGAATGAGCAGTTCTTC.

This clonotype appeared a few times. One end of the junction varies from germline; a read error may be responsible. This sequence joins TRBV7-3 and TRBJ1-5, with D possibly being TRBD1 (6 bases). This CDR3 spans 16 amino acids. Germline V gene sequence: CDR1 SGHTA, CDR2 FQGTGA. CDR3 in amino acids: CASSITPTGPHQPQHF. The CDR3, as DNA: TGTGCCAGCAGCATAACCCCAACAGGGCCCCATCAGCCCCAGCATTTT.

The rearrangement joins TRBV6-2 or TRBV6-3 to TRBJ2-3, with a possible D match to TRBD2 (6 bases). Trimming left V 2 bases short and J 1 base short, with 13 bases between. The V gene's germline CDR1 is MNHEY and CDR2 SVGEGT. The CDR3 has 16 residues. CDR3 coding DNA: TGTGCCAGCAGTTACGGAAGCGGAGGGGGCACAGATACGCAGTATTTT. As protein: CASSYGSGGGTDTQYF.

This chain joins TRBV9 and TRBJ1-2; no firm D call. CDR3 length: 9 amino acids. Germline CDR1 reads SGDLS; CDR2 reads YYNGEE. Between the trimmed V and J ends, which lost 7 bases and 6 bases, there was a span of 4 bases. CDR3 sequence reads: CASGNGYTF. The CDR3 bases are TGTGCCAGCGGGAATGGCTACACCTTC.

The CDR3 DNA sequence: TGTGCCAGCAGCGCGCTGGACGGCTCCTACGAGCAGTACTTC. It is translated as CASSALDGSYEQYF. The chain uses TRBV9 and TRBJ2-7, with D hard to call. Trimming removed 3 bases from V and 0 bases from J, with 10 bases in between. From germline, CDR1 is SGDLS and CDR2 YYNGEE. The CDR3 is 14 amino acids.